Following are 20 T cell receptor beta chains from one sample sequenced in a study of high-grade serous ovarian cancer treatment subgroups. Sequencing was performed with immunoSEQ multiplex PCR; in TCRdb, only in-frame clones are kept and a portion is missing. The table records roughly 4,500 clones, around 70% of them present only once. Tumor tissue was taken before any definitive surgery or chemotherapy was given. The source material was tumor tissue. These receptors all come from a human donor with high-grade serous ovarian cancer.

The chain recombines TRBV7-9 with TRBJ1-6; D is unresolved. The CDR3 length is 12 residues. Trimming took 5 bases from V and 7 from J, leaving 6 bases between them. Germline V CDR1 and CDR2: SEHNR, FQNEAQ (reference sequence). In DNA form, the CDR3 reads TGTGCCAGCAGCCGGGAAAATTCACCCCTCCACTTT. Protein sequence: CASSRENSPLHF.

This clone was recorded once. V usage is TRBV6-5 and J usage is TRBJ1-6; 7 nucleotides agree with TRBD1. CDR1 is MNHEY and CDR2 is SVGAGI in the germline V gene. The CDR3 totals 14 residues. V lost 6 bases, J lost 9 bases, and 8 bases stayed unmatched. In DNA, the CDR3 is TGTGCCAGCAGGCCCCAGGGGGGGGGTTCACCCCTCCACTTT. Translated, it gives CASRPQGGGSPLHF.

The genes are TRBV9 and TRBJ1-4; 10 positions match TRBD1. V gave up 5 bases and J gave up 5 bases; unmatched junction bases: 3. Looked up from germline, CDR1 is SGDLS and CDR2 is YYNGEE. The CDR3 sequence is 14 residues long. The CDR3 region has the DNA TGTGCCAGCAGAGGGACAGGGGCAAATGAAAAACTGTTTTTT. It yields the protein CASRGTGANEKLFF. The full variable domain, with the rest looked up from reference TRBV9 and TRBJ1-4, is DSGVTQTPKHLITATGQRVTLRCSPRSGDLSVYWYQQSLDQGLQFLIQYYNGEERAKGNILERFSAQQFPDLHSELNLSSLELGDSALYFCASRGTGANEKLFFGSGTQLSVL.

This clone appeared a few times. V is TRBV15 and J is TRBJ1-1, with TRBD1 identical over 9 bases. The CDR3 runs to 17 residues. Trimming took 2 bases from V and 5 from J; bases not matched to a gene: 12. CDR1 and CDR2 from the germline V gene are LNHNV and YYDKDF (reference sequence). This CDR3 is CATSRPGQGIKGTEAFF. Here the CDR3 DNA reads TGTGCCACCAGCAGACCAGGACAGGGGATTAAGGGGACTGAAGCTTTCTTT.

Judged by abundance, this clone is medium-sized. The chain joins TRBV27 to TRBJ2-1; D is uncertain. Trimming took off 2 bases at V and 9 bases at J, with 11 bases between the two ends. The CDR3 extends over 13 amino acids. Germline-derived CDR1 and CDR2 are MNHEY and SMNVEV (reference sequence). The CDR3: CASSLSRRGEQFF. CDR3 DNA: TGTGCCAGCAGTTTAAGTCGGCGTGGTGAGCAGTTCTTC.

The gene calls are TRBV29-1 and TRBJ1-6, with a weak D call TRBD1 (5 bases). Trimming removed 1 base at V and 10 bases at J, with 14 bases between. The CDR3 loop spans 14 amino acids. Germline CDR1 SQVTM, CDR2 ANQGSEA. CDR3: CSVEVGGSGSPLHF. The CDR3 DNA reads as TGCAGCGTTGAAGTCGGGGGTTCCGGATCACCCCTCCACTTT. The complete variable domain, with remaining parts taken from reference TRBV29-1 and TRBJ1-6, reads SAVISQKPSRDICQRGTSLTIQCQVDSQVTMMFWYRQQPGQSLTLIATANQGSEATYESGFVIDKFPISRPNLTFSTLTVSNMSPEDSSIYLCSVEVGGSGSPLHFGNGTRLTVT.

The rearrangement uses TRBV5-1 and TRBJ1-1; the match to TRBD1 covers 9 bases. This CDR3 is built from 18 residues. Germline CDR1 is SGHRS and CDR2 is YFSETQ. J gave up 0 bases and V 0 bases, and 9 bases lay outside the gene matches. Here the CDR3 reads CASSLAGGTGNMNTEAFF. The CDR3 DNA follows: TGCGCCAGCAGCTTGGCGGGGGGGACAGGGAACATGAACACTGAAGCTTTCTTT.

As DNA, the CDR3 is TGTGCCAGCAGCTTAGATGCCCAGGGAGCCTACGAGCAGTACTTC. Protein: CASSLDAQGAYEQYF. The chain combines TRBV11-2 with TRBJ2-7, with D perhaps matching TRBD1 or TRBD2 (5 bases each). CDR3 length: 15 amino acids. The germline V and J ends were trimmed by 0 bases and 2 bases, with 11 bases remaining between them. Germline CDR1 reads SGHAT; CDR2 reads FQNNGV.

The J gene is TRBJ2-1, the V gene TRBV11-3; no definite D call. This CDR3 has 12 residues. V lost 0 bases and J lost 9, with 6 bases in between. The germline V gene encodes CDR1 SGHNT and CDR2 YENEEA. In nucleotides, the CDR3 is TGTGCCAGCAGCTTAGACTTCGCTGAGCAGTTCTTC. It specifies CASSLDFAEQFF.

The chain has TRBV5-1 and TRBJ2-1, with D perhaps matching TRBD2 (5 bases). In germline, CDR1 is SGHRS, CDR2 YFSETQ. V was trimmed by 6 bases and J by 9 bases, leaving 22 bases between them. The CDR3 covers 15 residues. CDR3 sequence: CASIASPEQFGEQFF. The CDR3, as DNA: TGCGCCAGCATCGCTAGCCCAGAACAGTTTGGTGAGCAGTTCTTC.

J is TRBJ2-1 and V is TRBV4-2; TRBD2 agrees at 13 bases. J was trimmed by 7 bases and V by 1 base; bases with no gene match: 1. Germline V gene lookup returns CDR1 LGHNA and CDR2 YNFKEQ. This CDR3 has 15 residues. The CDR3 nucleotides read TGTGCCAGCAGCCAAGGGACTAGCGGGGGTAATGAGCAGTTCTTC. This encodes CASSQGTSGGNEQFF.

V and J are TRBV28 and TRBJ2-1, with 11 bases lining up with TRBD1. The V gene end was trimmed by 4 bases and the J gene end by 4 bases; junction bases not matched to a gene: 3. The CDR3 is 15 residues long. Looked up from germline, CDR1 is MDHEN and CDR2 is SYDVKM. CDR3 bases: TGTGCCAGCAGTTCGGACAGGGGGCCGTACAATGAGCAGTTCTTC. It encodes CASSSDRGPYNEQFF.

This clone was recorded a few times. V usage is TRBV28 and J usage is TRBJ2-7, with D perhaps given as TRBD1 or TRBD2 (5 bases each). Germline loops: CDR1 MDHEN, CDR2 SYDVKM. Trimming cost V 5 bases and J 4 bases, with 12 bases left between them. The CDR3 contains 13 residues. The CDR3 protein is CASSPGTKYEQYV. Written as DNA, the CDR3 is TGTGCCAGCAGTCCCGGGACCAAATACGAGCAGTACGTC.

This clone was detected only a few times. V and J are TRBV5-5 and TRBJ2-7; weak D call: TRBD1 (5 bases). The CDR3 covers 13 residues. Germline assignment: CDR1 SGHKS and CDR2 YYEKEE (reference sequence). V lost 0 bases to trimming and J lost 5 bases, with 9 bases between them. CDR3 in amino acids: CASSLGPTDEQYV. The CDR3 region has the DNA TGTGCCAGCAGCTTGGGTCCGACAGACGAGCAGTACGTC.

This chain connects TRBV5-6 to TRBJ2-3; D may be TRBD1 (6 bases). Deletions cut 4 bases from V and 5 bases from J, with 20 bases between. In germline, CDR1 is SGHDT, CDR2 YYEEEE. The length of the CDR3 is 16 residues. CDR3 nucleotides: TGTGCCAGCAGCGGGGGACATAAGGGGCTAGAAGATACGCAGTATTTT. Translating gives CASSGGHKGLEDTQYF.

The V call is TRBV4-2, the J call TRBJ2-2; 12 bases match TRBD2. The V gene end was trimmed by 2 bases and the J gene end by 7 bases; junction bases not matched to a gene: 11. Looked up from germline, CDR1 is LGHNA and CDR2 is YNFKEQ. CDR3 length: 18 residues. CDR3 coding DNA: TGTGCCAGCAGCCAAAGCTTAGGGCTAGCGGGGGGGGACGGGGAGCTGTTTTTT. This translates into CASSQSLGLAGGDGELFF.

This rearrangement joins TRBV5-1 to TRBJ1-6; D call uncertain. The length of the CDR3 is 15 residues. Germline V gene lookup returns CDR1 SGHRS and CDR2 YFSETQ. Trimming cost V 2 bases and J 7 bases, with 13 bases left between them. The CDR3 protein is CASSFETERNSPLHF. As DNA, the CDR3 is TGCGCCAGCAGCTTTGAAACAGAGCGGAATTCACCCCTCCACTTT.

This rearrangement joins TRBV4-3 to TRBJ1-2; weak D call: TRBD1 (6 bases). Trimming cost V 2 bases and J 3 bases, with 16 bases left between them. The CDR3 spans 16 residues. Germline V gene data show CDR1 as LGHNA and CDR2 as YSLEER. The CDR3 region is CASSQIPGGRDYGYTF. The CDR3 DNA follows: TGCGCCAGCAGCCAAATTCCGGGGGGCAGGGACTATGGCTACACCTTC.

The chain recombines TRBV27 with TRBJ2-3; TRBD2 agrees at 8 bases. The CDR3 is 15 residues long. Germline CDR1 MNHEY, CDR2 SMNVEV (reference sequence). Unmatched junction bases numbered 11, after V lost 5 bases and J lost 7 bases. CDR3 nucleotide sequence: TGTGCCAGCAGTCCAACCGGGGGGGCTCTCAATACGCAGTATTTT. It is translated as CASSPTGGALNTQYF.

This clone was seen a single time. The chain couples TRBV5-4 to TRBJ2-6; weak D call: TRBD2 (5 bases). The V end was cut by 4 bases, the J end by 1 base, with 12 bases between. Germline V gene data show CDR1 as SGHNT and CDR2 as YYREEE (reference sequence). The CDR3 runs to 16 residues. CDR3 nucleotides: TGTGCCAGCAGCGCCCCTCGGGGATCTGGGGCCAACGTCCTGACTTTC. This translates into CASSAPRGSGANVLTF.